This TCR beta chain was identified during a study of patients and donors after allogeneic stem cell transplantation. TCRdb fed the RT-PCR reads into MiXCR, producing one record per CDR3 protein. This sample has some 60,000 distinct CDR3 sequences, with about an eighth found just once. Per germline, CDR1 SGHVS and CDR2 FQNEAQ. The CDR3 contains 13 residues. V lost 1 base to trimming and J lost 4 bases, with 7 bases between them. This clonotype was counted only a few times. This sequence originates from a human donor who was either an allogeneic HSCT recipient or a stem cell or donor lymphocyte infusion donor (not recorded which). It is not recorded whose cells these are; they may come from a transplant donor. Sequencing was done on a sample of blood, either unsorted or a sorted T cell fraction (not recorded which). J is TRBJ1-1 and V is TRBV7-8, with no clear D. CDR3 protein: CASSLGVTTEAFF. The CDR3 nucleotides read TGTGCCAGCAGCTTAGGGGTTACCACTGAAGCTTTCTTT.